Below are 5 T cell receptor beta chains sequenced from a single sample in a study of Ad26.COV2.S vaccination and SARS-CoV-2 variants. Assay: immunoSEQ multiplex PCR; the TCRdb copy retains only in-frame clones and omits some. The repertoire holds about 440,000 clones, with less than 95% as singletons. The treatment here: some 19 received Ad26.COV2.S at low or high dose, single or two shots; about 5 received placebo; per-sample allocation not given. Day 63 following the first vaccine or placebo injection was when the samples were taken. The sample consisted of peripheral blood, taken in a trial of Ad26.COV2.S vaccine versus placebo. All receptors derive from a person between 18 and 65 years old who received the Ad26.COV2.S COVID-19 vaccine or a placebo.

This rearrangement joins TRBV28 to TRBJ2-5; 9 positions match TRBD2. J lost 5 bases, V lost 6 bases, and 13 bases had no gene match. The CDR3 loop spans 16 amino acids. Germline loops: CDR1 MDHEN, CDR2 SYDVKM. This chain's CDR3 is CASRSPGLAASETQYF. The DNA for the CDR3 is TGTGCCAGCAGATCCCCGGGACTAGCTGCCTCGGAGACCCAGTACTTC. Together with reference TRBV28 and TRBJ2-5, the CDR3 gives the full variable domain: DVKVTQSSRYLVKRTGEKVFLECVQDMDHENMFWYRQDPGLGLRLIYFSYDVKMKEKGDIPEGYSVSREKKERFSLILESASTNQTSMYLCASRSPGLAASETQYFGPGTRLLVL.

This clone occurred once. V and J are TRBV6-5 and TRBJ2-7; perhaps TRBD1 as D (6 bases). CDR3 size: 15 residues. The germline V gene encodes CDR1 MNHEY and CDR2 SVGAGI. Deletions cut 3 bases from V and 3 bases from J, with 15 bases between. The CDR3 region is CASSYLAGGGYEQYF. CDR3 DNA sequence: TGTGCCAGCAGTTATTTGGCTGGGGGCGGCTACGAGCAGTACTTC.

The gene calls are TRBV27 and TRBJ2-6, with a weak D call TRBD1 (6 bases). The CDR3 runs 15 residues. Trimming removed 6 bases from V and 2 bases from J, with 11 bases in between. Germline CDR1 is MNHEY and CDR2 is SMNVEV (reference sequence). The CDR3 spells CASSHRVTGANVLTF. The CDR3 bases are TGTGCCAGCAGCCACAGGGTTACTGGGGCCAACGTCCTGACTTTC. The full variable domain, its missing parts supplied by reference TRBV27 and TRBJ2-6, is EAQVTQNPRYLITVTGKKLTVTCSQNMNHEYMSWYRQDPGLGLRQIYYSMNVEVTDKGDVPEGYKVSRKEKRNFPLILESPSPNQTSLYFCASSHRVTGANVLTFGAGSRLTVL.

This chain joins TRBV7-8 and TRBJ1-6; D perhaps matches TRBD1 (6 bases). The CDR3 sequence is 16 residues long. V lost 1 base and J 7 bases, leaving 14 bases between the germline ends. Germline V CDR1 and CDR2: SGHVS, FQNEAQ. CDR3: CASSLGPGQQNSPLHF. As DNA, the CDR3 is TGTGCCAGCAGCTTAGGTCCGGGACAACAAAATTCACCCCTCCACTTT.

This clone was picked up one time. The J gene is TRBJ1-5, the V gene TRBV23-1; D may be TRBD1 (6 bases). TRBV23-1 is flagged as an ORF with uncertain function. The V end lost 3 bases, the J end lost 0 bases, and 21 bases lay between the germline ends. There are 19 residues in the CDR3. CDR3 bases: TGCGCCAGCAGTCACCACAACAGGGACGCCTGGGGTAGCAATCAGCCCCAGCATTTT. Translating it yields CASSHHNRDAWGSNQPQHF.